The 2 T cell receptor beta chains given below trace back to one sample, sequenced in a study of cytomegalovirus exposure and HLA in healthy donors. It was with 60 Vbeta and 13 Jbeta primers that the PCR ran. Using immunoSEQ multiplex PCR, the repertoire was profiled, and TCRdb retains in-frame clones only, with some absent. The profile shows over 150,000 clones, approximately 80% of them singletons. Sequencing was carried out using PBMCs. The receptors were gathered from a man between 18 and 35 years old in good health and CMV-seropositive.

The chain recombines TRBV27 with TRBJ1-5, with D possibly being TRBD1 (6 bases). This CDR3 spans 16 amino acids. Trimming left V 2 bases short and J 4 bases short, with 15 bases between. Germline V gene lookup returns CDR1 MNHEY and CDR2 SMNVEV (reference sequence). Written as DNA, the CDR3 is TGTGCCAGCAGTTTAGGTAGTAGGGGGACGAATCAGCCCCAGCATTTT. The encoded protein is CASSLGSRGTNQPQHF.

The chain recombines TRBV29-1 with TRBJ2-7; tentatively, D is TRBD2 (6 bases). Germline lookup yields CDR1 SQVTM and CDR2 ANQGSEA. This CDR3 comprises 13 residues. Trimming took off 6 bases at V and 0 bases at J, with 12 bases between the two ends. CDR3 coding DNA: TGCAGCGTGACAACCGGGAGCTCCTACGAGCAGTACTTC. Its translation is CSVTTGSSYEQYF.